This T cell receptor (beta chain) originates from a study of T cell responses to AZD1222 COVID-19 vaccine. Generated by immunoSEQ multiplex PCR, the TCRdb table keeps only in-frame clones and is missing some. This repertoire shows 140,000 to 150,000 clones, 93% found once; its top ten account for about 9%. Germline-derived CDR1 and CDR2 are LNHDA and SQIVND (reference sequence). The J segment lost 8 bases and the V segment lost 10 bases, leaving 11 bases of the junction unmatched. The CDR3 is 14 residues long. The TCR comes from an adult in good health. The material sequenced was peripheral blood, taken on day 0 of AZD1222 vaccination. V gene TRBV19 combines with J gene TRBJ2-1; TRBD1 agrees at 10 bases. This CDR3 reads CAIKTGGGEDEQFF. In nucleotides, the CDR3 is TGTGCCATCAAGACAGGGGGCGGTGAGGATGAGCAGTTCTTC.